Below are 12 T cell receptor beta chains sequenced from a single sample in a study of T cells in Graves' hyperthyroidism and ophthalmopathy. The TCR beta CDR3 regions underwent amplification using RNA transcripts as the source. First-round RT-PCR with HTBI primers amplified the TCR CDR3 region. TCRdb re-analysed the multiplex PCR reads in MiXCR, keeping a single row per CDR3 protein. The sample has more than 500,000 distinct CDR3 sequences, roughly 15% seen once; the top ten hold about 4.5%. Sequenced input: blood. Source of these receptors: a woman in her 40s with Graves' ophthalmopathy.

In this sample, this clonotype turned up many times. The gene calls are TRBV28 and TRBJ1-5, with TRBD1 identical over 12 bases. The CDR3 contains 14 residues. The germline CDR1 and CDR2 sequences are MDHEN and SYDVKM. The V gene end was trimmed by 8 bases and the J gene end by 3 bases; junction bases not matched to a gene: 2. The CDR3 reads CASGTGGSNQPQHF. In nucleotides, the CDR3 is TGTGCCAGCGGGACAGGGGGCTCCAATCAGCCCCAGCATTTT. Filled out from reference TRBV28 and TRBJ1-5, the complete variable domain reads DVKVTQSSRYLVKRTGEKVFLECVQDMDHENMFWYRQDPGLGLRLIYFSYDVKMKEKGDIPEGYSVSREKKERFSLILESASTNQTSMYLCASGTGGSNQPQHFGDGTRLSIL.

This chain uses TRBV5-1 with TRBJ2-2; tentatively, D is TRBD1 (6 bases). The germline V gene has CDR1 SGHRS and CDR2 YFSETQ. V shed 5 bases and J shed 3 bases, with 20 bases lying between them. The length of the CDR3 is 17 residues. The CDR3 protein is CASRPRHRERYTGELFF. Here the CDR3 DNA reads TGCGCCAGCAGACCTAGACACAGGGAACGGTACACCGGGGAGCTGTTTTTT.

This clonotype was observed many times. V is TRBV6-2 or TRBV6-3 and J is TRBJ2-7, with 11 nucleotides matching TRBD2. The CDR3 consists of 16 residues. Germline V gene data show CDR1 as MNHEY and CDR2 as SVGEGT. J lost 1 base, V lost 5 bases, and 7 bases had no gene match. In nucleotides, the CDR3 is TGTGCCAGCAGTGCTCGACTAGCGGGAATGTCCTACGAGCAGTACTTC. Protein: CASSARLAGMSYEQYF.

This clonotype has ten or more counts. A read error may account for a junction end that differs from germline. The rearrangement links TRBV6-2 or TRBV6-3 to TRBJ2-3; D remains unclear. Looked up from germline, CDR1 is MNHEY and CDR2 is SVGEGT. The CDR3 covers 13 residues. CDR3 sequence (DNA): TGTGCCAGCAGTTACCCACCCTCAGATGCGCAGTATTTT. Amino acid sequence: CASSYPPSDAQYF.

This clonotype was counted at least ten times. This chain joins TRBV6-2 or TRBV6-3 and TRBJ2-5, with a possible D match to TRBD1 (5 bases). The CDR3 spans 16 residues. Germline V gives CDR1 MNHEY, CDR2 SVGEGT. V lost 4 bases and J lost 6, with 21 bases in between. The CDR3 sequence: CASSSLEAGSEKTQYF. The CDR3 nucleotides are TGTGCCAGCAGTTCCCTCGAGGCAGGGTCAGAAAAGACCCAGTACTTC.

This clonotype was seen many times. The chain carries TRBV20-1 and TRBJ2-7, with 13 bases lining up with TRBD2. V was pared by 5 bases and J by 4 bases, with 5 bases of the junction left unmatched. Germline V gene lookup returns CDR1 DFQATT and CDR2 SNEGSKA (reference sequence). The CDR3 consists of 14 residues. This CDR3 is CSAPWTSGGYEQYF. In nucleotides, the CDR3 is TGCAGTGCTCCTTGGACTAGCGGGGGTTACGAGCAGTACTTC.

This clonotype was seen repeatedly, ten times or more. The V gene is TRBV28, the J gene TRBJ2-7; TRBD1 might be the D (5 bases). CDR1 is MDHEN, CDR2 SYDVKM, per germline. The length of the CDR3 is 13 residues. With 5 bases removed from V and 4 bases from J, the gap between germline ends came to 12 bases. CDR3 nucleotides: TGTGCCAGCAGTAGTTATCAGGGTTACGAGCAGTACTTC. It encodes CASSSYQGYEQYF. The complete variable domain, with remaining parts taken from reference TRBV28 and TRBJ2-7, reads DVKVTQSSRYLVKRTGEKVFLECVQDMDHENMFWYRQDPGLGLRLIYFSYDVKMKEKGDIPEGYSVSREKKERFSLILESASTNQTSMYLCASSSYQGYEQYFGPGTRLTVT.

This clonotype occurred many times. The chain employs TRBV28 and TRBJ1-1; weak D call: TRBD1 (5 bases). The CDR3 runs 14 residues. CDR1 MDHEN and CDR2 SYDVKM come from the germline V gene. V shed 7 bases and J shed 1 base, with 13 bases lying between them. This CDR3 reads CASTHGGENTEAFF. CDR3 coding DNA: TGTGCCAGCACCCATGGGGGGGAGAACACTGAAGCTTTCTTT. Complete variable domain (other parts from reference TRBV28 and TRBJ1-1): DVKVTQSSRYLVKRTGEKVFLECVQDMDHENMFWYRQDPGLGLRLIYFSYDVKMKEKGDIPEGYSVSREKKERFSLILESASTNQTSMYLCASTHGGENTEAFFGQGTRLTVV.

The table lists this clonotype with a few counts. The rearrangement links TRBV6-1 to TRBJ2-7; 7 bases agree with TRBD1. V lost 7 bases and J lost 3; bases outside the gene matches: 15. There are 16 residues in the CDR3. Germline V gene lookup returns CDR1 MNHNS and CDR2 SASEGT. CDR3 in amino acids: CASIGNSGTADYEQYF. The CDR3 DNA reads as TGTGCCAGCATTGGAAACTCCGGGACAGCGGACTACGAGCAGTACTTC.

This chain uses TRBV5-6 with TRBJ2-2; 10 bases agree with TRBD2. Per germline, CDR1 SGHDT and CDR2 YYEEEE. After removal of 2 bases from V and 6 bases from J, the junction contained 4 bases not matched to a gene. CDR3 size: 15 residues. The CDR3 DNA sequence: TGTGCCAGCAGCTTCCTAGCGGGAGTGCCCGGGGAGCTGTTTTTT. It is translated as CASSFLAGVPGELFF.

The J gene is TRBJ2-7, the V gene TRBV28; no reliable D call. This CDR3 contains 10 residues. The V end lost 8 bases, the J end lost 13 bases, and 15 bases lay between the germline ends. CDR1 MDHEN and CDR2 SYDVKM come from the germline V gene. The CDR3: CASQNPRQYF. The CDR3 bases are TGTGCCAGCCAAAACCCCCGGCAATACTTC.

This clonotype has more than one count but fewer than ten. The chain links TRBV28 to TRBJ1-5; D is uncertain. Germline lookup yields CDR1 MDHEN and CDR2 SYDVKM. V lost 7 bases, J lost 3 bases, and 22 bases lay in between. This CDR3 contains 17 residues. Here the CDR3 reads CASKVYWRAPSNQPQHF. CDR3 coding DNA: TGTGCCAGCAAAGTTTACTGGAGGGCCCCCTCCAATCAGCCCCAGCATTTT.